The next 15 T cell receptor beta chains were all read from a single sample in a study of regulatory T cells in long-lasting Graves disease. Construction of the TCR beta libraries employed iRepertoire HTBI primers in conjunction with Arm-PCR of CDR3 regions. MiXCR was run by TCRdb on the multiplex PCR reads, yielding one entry per CDR3 protein. The data show about 400,000 distinct CDR3 sequences, about 16% seen once. Time point defined: newly diagnosed GD, antithyroid drugs for less than 3 months. Extracted RNA from PBMCs served as the source of the TCR library. This sample comprised peripheral blood mononuclear cells (PBMCs), obtained at new diagnosis, from a patient treated with antithyroid drugs. All receptors derive from a female donor with Graves disease.

This clonotype was found many times. The rearrangement uses TRBV6-1 and TRBJ2-3; TRBD1 aligns across 7 bases. The CDR3 length is 15 residues. V was clipped by 6 bases and J by 0 bases; unmatched bases: 6. CDR1 is MNHNS, CDR2 SASEGT, per germline. The CDR3 here is CASSPDRLSTDTQYF. The CDR3 DNA reads as TGTGCCAGCAGCCCGGACAGGCTTAGCACAGATACGCAGTATTTT.

The chain carries TRBV7-2 and TRBJ2-5, with TRBD2 matching 7 bases. Germline-derived CDR1 and CDR2 are SGHTA and FQGNSA. The junction had 7 bases not matched to a gene; V was cut back by 4 bases and J by 2 bases. The CDR3 totals 15 residues. The CDR3 protein is CASSSTAGTQETQYF. The DNA for the CDR3 is TGTGCCAGCAGCTCGACAGCGGGGACTCAAGAGACCCAGTACTTC.

This clonotype occurred many times. The chain recombines TRBV28 with TRBJ1-5, with D uncertain. Germline CDR1 is MDHEN and CDR2 is SYDVKM. V was shortened by 5 bases and J by 1 base, with 12 bases between the two germline ends. CDR3 length equals 15 residues. Here the CDR3 DNA reads TGTGCCAGCAGTCGAACAACCCAGAGCAATCAGCCCCAGCATTTT. Translation gives CASSRTTQSNQPQHF.

This clonotype was observed many times. The rearrangement uses TRBV5-6 and TRBJ2-1; D tentatively reads TRBD1 or TRBD2 (5 bases each). Germline V gene data show CDR1 as SGHDT and CDR2 as YYEEEE. The V gene lost 0 bases and the J gene lost 8 bases, with 15 bases spanning the gap. The CDR3 contains 15 residues. The CDR3 protein is CASSLVGVPVDEQFF. Written as DNA, the CDR3 is TGTGCCAGCAGCTTGGTGGGGGTCCCAGTGGATGAGCAGTTCTTC.

This clonotype came up many times. V is TRBV2 and J is TRBJ1-5; D ambiguous. The germline V gene has CDR1 SNHLY and CDR2 FYNNEI. Trimming removed 3 bases at V and 0 bases at J, with 9 bases between. The CDR3 loop spans 15 amino acids. CDR3 coding DNA: TGTGCCAGCAGTGATAGGGTGTATAGCAATCAGCCCCAGCATTTT. Its protein product is CASSDRVYSNQPQHF.

This clonotype was observed at least ten times. This sequence joins TRBV7-2 and TRBJ2-3; a possible D gene is TRBD2 (5 bases). The length of the CDR3 is 14 residues. Trimming removed 8 bases from V and 5 bases from J, with 17 bases in between. Germline V CDR1 and CDR2: SGHTA, FQGNSA. The CDR3 nucleotides read TGTGCCAGCGAAAGCGGAGTTTTACGAGATACGCAGTATTTT. Translating gives CASESGVLRDTQYF.

This clonotype showed up many times. The V gene is TRBV12-3 or TRBV12-4, the J gene TRBJ2-1, with 10 bases matching TRBD2. V lost 5 bases to trimming and J lost 6 bases; unmatched junction nucleotides: 4. The CDR3 is 14 residues long. The CDR3: CASSPGLAFNEQFF. CDR3 in DNA: TGTGCCAGCAGTCCGGGACTAGCGTTCAATGAGCAGTTCTTC.

There are many counts of this clonotype. The rearrangement uses TRBV20-1 and TRBJ2-7; TRBD1 agrees at 8 bases. This CDR3 contains 14 residues. Germline loops: CDR1 DFQATT, CDR2 SNEGSKA (reference sequence). With V trimmed by 6 bases and J by 2 bases, 9 bases remained unmatched. The CDR3 loop is CSAVVTGETYEQYF. In DNA form, the CDR3 reads TGCAGTGCCGTAGTGACAGGGGAAACCTACGAGCAGTACTTC.

This clonotype was seen at least ten times. CDR3 coding DNA: TGTGCCAGCAGCCCTCGACCGGGCGGAGAAGCTTTCTTT. Protein sequence: CASSPRPGGEAFF. The V and J genes are TRBV6-1 and TRBJ1-1; no clear D. CDR1 and CDR2 from the germline V gene are MNHNS and SASEGT. Trimming stripped 6 bases from V and 8 bases from J, with 16 bases between. The length of the CDR3 is 13 residues.

At least ten counts were recorded for this clonotype. The V and J genes are TRBV12-3 or TRBV12-4 and TRBJ1-1, with TRBD1 matching over 10 bases. The CDR3 is 13 residues long. The ends lost 10 bases at V and 1 base at J; junction bases unmatched: 3. The CDR3 spells CATTGGGNTEAFF. Here the CDR3 DNA reads TGTGCCACGACAGGGGGCGGGAACACTGAAGCTTTCTTT.

This chain links TRBV7-2 with TRBJ2-1; D tentatively fits TRBD1 or TRBD2 (5 bases each). Per germline, CDR1 SGHTA and CDR2 FQGNSA. CDR3 size: 16 residues. V was trimmed by 11 bases and J by 5 bases, leaving 25 bases between them. In DNA, the CDR3 is TGTGCCTGCTCTGGGGACGGGACGGGGAAGAACAATGAGCAGTTCTTC. Translating it yields CACSGDGTGKNNEQFF.

This clonotype was found many times. The chain carries TRBV7-2 and TRBJ1-2; possible D gene TRBD1, 5 bases. Trimming removed 0 bases at V and 8 bases at J, with 10 bases between. From germline, CDR1 is SGHTA and CDR2 FQGNSA. There are 13 residues in the CDR3. CDR3 sequence: CASSLAGGEGYTF. In nucleotides, the CDR3 is TGTGCCAGCAGCTTAGCGGGGGGAGAGGGCTACACCTTC. The complete variable domain, with remaining parts taken from reference TRBV7-2 and TRBJ1-2, reads GAGVSQSPSNKVTEKGKDVELRCDPISGHTALYWYRQSLGQGLEFLIYFQGNSAPDKSGLPSDRFSAERTGGSVSTLTIQRTQQEDSAVYLCASSLAGGEGYTFGSGTRLTVV.

Comment on this clonotype: A read error may account for a junction end that differs from germline. The V gene is TRBV5-4, the J gene TRBJ2-1, with D unresolved. Germline loops: CDR1 SGHNT, CDR2 YYREEE (reference sequence). The CDR3 length is 16 residues. The CDR3 bases are TGTGCCAGCAGCTCAAATGACATCCGCTCCTACAATGAGCGGTTCTTC. As protein: CASSSNDIRSYNERFF.

The table lists this clonotype with many counts. The chain combines TRBV5-1 with TRBJ2-7; D not certain. V dropped 4 bases and J dropped 0 bases, with 20 bases sitting between them. This CDR3 has 17 amino acids. Germline V gives CDR1 SGHRS, CDR2 YFSETQ. This chain's CDR3 is CASSRNLHIVSSYEQYF. Here the CDR3 DNA reads TGCGCCAGCAGCCGAAACCTTCATATTGTGAGCTCCTACGAGCAGTACTTC. Variable domain in full (rest from reference TRBV5-1 and TRBJ2-7): KAGVTQTPRYLIKTRGQQVTLSCSPISGHRSVSWYQQTPGQGLQFLFEYFSETQRNKGNFPGRFSGRQFSNSRSEMNVSTLELGDSALYLCASSRNLHIVSSYEQYFGPGTRLTVT.

V gene TRBV28 combines with J gene TRBJ1-5, with unresolved D. V was pared by 2 bases and J by 1 base, with 9 bases between. CDR3 length: 15 residues. Germline CDR1 and CDR2: MDHEN and SYDVKM. The CDR3 spells CASSLETMSNQPQHF. CDR3 DNA: TGTGCCAGCAGTTTAGAGACCATGAGCAATCAGCCCCAGCATTTT.